This entry is about one T cell receptor (beta chain). The record originates from a study of control samples from healthy donors and cancer patients. Here immunoSEQ multiplex PCR was the method, and the copy in TCRdb shows in-frame clones only, minus some. Among about 84,000 clones listed, 84% were seen once. The TCR comes from a man in his 60s with head and neck cancer. The sequenced material came from PBMCs.

The CDR3 protein is CASSGGAGAGVQPQHF. The CDR3, as DNA: TGTGCCAGTAGTGGGGGGGCTGGGGCCGGGGTTCAGCCCCAGCATTTT. The chain joins TRBV19 to TRBJ1-5; D perhaps matches TRBD1 (6 bases). V was trimmed by 5 bases and J by 6 bases, leaving 20 bases between them. Germline V gene data show CDR1 as LNHDA and CDR2 as SQIVND (reference sequence). This CDR3 comprises 16 residues. Combining the CDR3 with reference TRBV19 and TRBJ1-5 gives the whole variable domain DGGITQSPKYLFRKEGQNVTLSCEQNLNHDAMYWYRQDPGQGLRLIYYSQIVNDFQKGDIAEGYSVSREKKESFPLTVTSAQKNPTAFYLCASSGGAGAGVQPQHFGDGTRLSIL.